This entry concerns a single TCR beta chain. The germline gives CDR1 MNHNS, CDR2 SASEGT. The V gene lost 4 bases and the J gene lost 6 bases, with 18 bases spanning the gap. The CDR3 covers 15 residues. The sample originates from a study of cytomegalovirus exposure and HLA in healthy donors. The study ran its PCR with 60 Vbeta and 13 Jbeta primers. Measured with immunoSEQ multiplex PCR; TCRdb has only the in-frame clones, and not every one. In the table there are 170,000 or so clones, about 69% of which are singletons. The source material was PBMCs. The rearrangement joins TRBV6-1 to TRBJ1-2, with D unresolved. This sequence originates from a male donor in good health and CMV-seronegative. The chain's CDR3 is CASSGGSGVGNGYTF. CDR3 nucleotides: TGTGCCAGCAGTGGTGGATCCGGGGTAGGAAATGGCTACACCTTC.